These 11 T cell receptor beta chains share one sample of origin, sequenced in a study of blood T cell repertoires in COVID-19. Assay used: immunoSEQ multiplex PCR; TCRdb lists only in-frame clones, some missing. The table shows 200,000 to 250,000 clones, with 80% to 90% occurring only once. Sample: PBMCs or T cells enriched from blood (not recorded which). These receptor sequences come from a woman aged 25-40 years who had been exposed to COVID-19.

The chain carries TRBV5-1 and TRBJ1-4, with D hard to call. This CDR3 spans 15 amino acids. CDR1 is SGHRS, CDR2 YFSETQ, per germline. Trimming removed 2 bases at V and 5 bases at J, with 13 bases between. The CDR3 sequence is CASSFGVAGNEKLFF. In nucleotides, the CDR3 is TGCGCCAGCAGCTTCGGCGTAGCCGGCAATGAAAAACTGTTTTTT.

The DNA of the CDR3 is TGTGCCAGCAGTCCGGGACAGAAAAATCAGCCCCAGCATTTT. Encoded protein: CASSPGQKNQPQHF. This sequence joins TRBV27 and TRBJ1-5, with TRBD1 matching 7 bases. V lost 5 bases, J lost 4 bases, and 5 bases stayed unmatched. Germline CDR1 is MNHEY and CDR2 is SMNVEV (reference sequence). The CDR3 is 14 residues long.

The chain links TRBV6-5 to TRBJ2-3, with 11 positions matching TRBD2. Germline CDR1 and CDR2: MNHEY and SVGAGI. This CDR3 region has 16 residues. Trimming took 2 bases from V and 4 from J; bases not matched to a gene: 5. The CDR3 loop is CASSYDGTSGSDTQYF. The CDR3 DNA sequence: TGTGCCAGCAGTTACGATGGGACTAGCGGTTCAGATACGCAGTATTTT.

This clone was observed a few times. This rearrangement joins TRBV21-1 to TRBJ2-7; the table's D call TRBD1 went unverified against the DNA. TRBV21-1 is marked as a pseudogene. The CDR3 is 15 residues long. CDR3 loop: CASTATRDSCYEQYF. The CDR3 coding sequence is TGTGCCAGCACCGCCACGCGGGACAGCTGCTACGAGCAGTACTTC.

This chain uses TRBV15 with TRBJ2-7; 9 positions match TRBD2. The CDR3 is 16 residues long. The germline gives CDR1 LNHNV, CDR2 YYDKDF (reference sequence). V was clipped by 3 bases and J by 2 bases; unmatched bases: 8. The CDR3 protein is CATSSYSGSTPYEQYF. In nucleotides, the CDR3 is TGTGCCACCAGCAGTTATAGCGGGAGTACCCCCTACGAGCAGTACTTC.

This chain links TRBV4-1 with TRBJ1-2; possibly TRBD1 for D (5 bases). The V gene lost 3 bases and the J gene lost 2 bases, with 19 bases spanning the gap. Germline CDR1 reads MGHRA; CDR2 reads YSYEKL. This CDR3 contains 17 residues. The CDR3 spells CASSQPGGPRANYGYTF. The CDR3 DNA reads TGCGCCAGCAGCCAGCCGGGTGGGCCCAGGGCAAACTATGGCTACACCTTC.

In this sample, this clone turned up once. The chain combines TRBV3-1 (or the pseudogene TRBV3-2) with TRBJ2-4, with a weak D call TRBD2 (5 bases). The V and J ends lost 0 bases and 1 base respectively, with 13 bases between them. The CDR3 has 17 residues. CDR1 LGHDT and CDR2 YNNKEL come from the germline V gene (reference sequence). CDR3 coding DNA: TGTGCCAGCAGCCAAGATTTGAGGGATTACGCCAAAAACATTCAGTACTTC. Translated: CASSQDLRDYAKNIQYF.

The CDR3 DNA is TGTGCCAGCAGCCGGACAGGGGGAAATTCACCCCTCCACTTT. Encoded protein: CASSRTGGNSPLHF. The chain uses TRBV7-3 and TRBJ1-6, with 10 nucleotides matching TRBD1. Losses at the gene ends were 5 bases for V and 7 bases for J; bases not matched to a gene: 2. This CDR3 contains 14 residues. Germline lookup yields CDR1 SGHTA and CDR2 FQGTGA.

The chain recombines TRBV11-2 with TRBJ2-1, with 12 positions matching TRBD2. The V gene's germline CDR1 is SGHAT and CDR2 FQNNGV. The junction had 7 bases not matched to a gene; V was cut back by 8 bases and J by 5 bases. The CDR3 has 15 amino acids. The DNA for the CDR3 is TGTGCCAGCGGGGGGACTAGCGGGTATCACAATGAGCAGTTCTTC. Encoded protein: CASGGTSGYHNEQFF.

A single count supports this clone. CDR3: CASSDLQETQYF. CDR3 in DNA: TGCGCCAGCAGTGACTTACAAGAGACCCAGTACTTC. The chain joins TRBV10-2 to TRBJ2-5; D gene uncertain. Trimming shortened V by 3 bases and J by 2 bases, and 4 bases separated the two germline ends. Germline V CDR1 and CDR2: WSHSY, SAAADI. This CDR3 spans 12 amino acids.

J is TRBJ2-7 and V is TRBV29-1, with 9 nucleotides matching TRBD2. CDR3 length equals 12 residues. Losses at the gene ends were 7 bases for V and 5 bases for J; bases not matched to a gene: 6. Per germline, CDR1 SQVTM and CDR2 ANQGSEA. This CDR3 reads CSARTSVHEQYF. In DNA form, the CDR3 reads TGCAGCGCCCGGACTAGCGTCCACGAGCAGTACTTC.